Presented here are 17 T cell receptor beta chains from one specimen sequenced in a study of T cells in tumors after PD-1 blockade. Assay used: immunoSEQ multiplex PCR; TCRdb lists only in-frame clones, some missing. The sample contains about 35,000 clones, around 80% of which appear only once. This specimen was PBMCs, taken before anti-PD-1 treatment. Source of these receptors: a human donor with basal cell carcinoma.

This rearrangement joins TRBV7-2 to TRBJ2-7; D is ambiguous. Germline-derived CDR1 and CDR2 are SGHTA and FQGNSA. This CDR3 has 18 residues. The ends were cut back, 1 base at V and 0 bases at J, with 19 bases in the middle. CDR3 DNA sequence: TGTGCCAGCAGCTTAGATGTTCGCATCAGCGCCCTCTCCTACGAGCAGTACTTC. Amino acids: CASSLDVRISALSYEQYF.

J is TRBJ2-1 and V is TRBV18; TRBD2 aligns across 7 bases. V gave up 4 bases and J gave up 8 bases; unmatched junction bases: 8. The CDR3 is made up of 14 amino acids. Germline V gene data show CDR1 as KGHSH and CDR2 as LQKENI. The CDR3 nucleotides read TGTGCCAGCTCACAAGGACTAGGTCAGGATGAGCAGTTCTTC. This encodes CASSQGLGQDEQFF.

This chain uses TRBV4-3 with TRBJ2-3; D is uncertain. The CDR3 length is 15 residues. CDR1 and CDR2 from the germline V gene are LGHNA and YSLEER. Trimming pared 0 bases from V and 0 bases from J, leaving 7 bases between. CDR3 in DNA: TGCGCCAGCAGCCAAGATTCCTCTAGCACAGATACGCAGTATTTT. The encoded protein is CASSQDSSSTDTQYF.

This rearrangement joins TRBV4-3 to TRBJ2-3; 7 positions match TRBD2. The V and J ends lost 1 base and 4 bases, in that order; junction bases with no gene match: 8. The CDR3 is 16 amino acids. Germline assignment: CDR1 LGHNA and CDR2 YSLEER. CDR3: CASSQGLAVPADTQYF. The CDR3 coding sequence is TGCGCCAGCAGCCAAGGGCTAGCGGTTCCCGCAGATACGCAGTATTTT.

The CDR3 reads CASSPKTAGYTF. The DNA for the CDR3 is TGTGCCAGCAGCCCTAAGACAGCAGGCTACACCTTC. V and J are TRBV7-8 and TRBJ1-2; TRBD1 might be the D (5 bases). Trimming removed 5 bases at V and 8 bases at J, with 12 bases between. The CDR3 is 12 residues long. CDR1 is SGHVS, CDR2 FQNEAQ, per germline.

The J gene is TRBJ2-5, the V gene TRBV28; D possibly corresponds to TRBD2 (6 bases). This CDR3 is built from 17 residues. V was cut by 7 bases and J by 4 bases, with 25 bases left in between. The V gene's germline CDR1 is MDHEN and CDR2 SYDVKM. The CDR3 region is CASTNPRVGGVRETQYF. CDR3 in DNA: TGTGCCAGCACCAACCCTCGGGTGGGGGGAGTGCGAGAGACCCAGTACTTC.

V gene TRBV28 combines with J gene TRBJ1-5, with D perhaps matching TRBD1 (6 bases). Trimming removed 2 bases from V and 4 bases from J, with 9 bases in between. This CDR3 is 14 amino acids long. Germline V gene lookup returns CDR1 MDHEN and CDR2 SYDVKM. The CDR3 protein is CASSLVRGNQPQHF. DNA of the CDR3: TGTGCCAGCAGTTTAGTAAGGGGGAATCAGCCCCAGCATTTT. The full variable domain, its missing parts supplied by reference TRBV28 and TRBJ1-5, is DVKVTQSSRYLVKRTGEKVFLECVQDMDHENMFWYRQDPGLGLRLIYFSYDVKMKEKGDIPEGYSVSREKKERFSLILESASTNQTSMYLCASSLVRGNQPQHFGDGTRLSIL.

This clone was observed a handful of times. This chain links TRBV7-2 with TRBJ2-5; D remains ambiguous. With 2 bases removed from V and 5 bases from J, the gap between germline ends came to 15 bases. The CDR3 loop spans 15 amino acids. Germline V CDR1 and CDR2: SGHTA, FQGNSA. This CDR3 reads CASSLSSAPLETQYF. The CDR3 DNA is TGTGCCAGCAGCTTAAGTTCAGCCCCATTGGAGACCCAGTACTTC. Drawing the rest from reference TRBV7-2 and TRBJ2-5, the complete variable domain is GAGVSQSPSNKVTEKGKDVELRCDPISGHTALYWYRQSLGQGLEFLIYFQGNSAPDKSGLPSDRFSAERTGGSVSTLTIQRTQQEDSAVYLCASSLSSAPLETQYFGPGTRLLVL.

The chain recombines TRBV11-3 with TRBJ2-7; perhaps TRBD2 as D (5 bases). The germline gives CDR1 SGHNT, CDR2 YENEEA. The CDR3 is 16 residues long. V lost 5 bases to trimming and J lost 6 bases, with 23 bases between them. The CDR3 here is CASSPFGGPFVSEQYF. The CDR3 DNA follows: TGTGCCAGCAGCCCCTTCGGAGGACCATTCGTCTCCGAGCAGTACTTC.

CDR3 coding DNA: TGCAGCGCAATGGACACCACAACTAATGAAAAACTGTTTTTT. It is translated as CSAMDTTTNEKLFF. J is TRBJ1-4 and V is TRBV29-1; possible D gene TRBD1, 5 bases. The germline CDR1 and CDR2 sequences are SQVTM and ANQGSEA. The CDR3 extends over 14 amino acids. Trimming took 7 bases from V and 0 from J, leaving 12 bases between them.

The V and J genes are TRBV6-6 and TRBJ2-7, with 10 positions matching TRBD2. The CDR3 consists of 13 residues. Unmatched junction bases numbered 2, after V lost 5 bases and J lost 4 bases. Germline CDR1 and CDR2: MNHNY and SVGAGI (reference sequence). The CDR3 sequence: CASSKLAGYEQYF. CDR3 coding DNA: TGTGCCAGCAGTAAACTAGCGGGGTACGAGCAGTACTTC.

CDR3 bases: TGTGCCACCAGTCCCGGGACAGGGAAAGGTGAAAAACTGTTTTTT. As protein: CATSPGTGKGEKLFF. The rearrangement joins TRBV24-1 to TRBJ1-4; the match to TRBD1 covers 9 bases. This CDR3 has 15 residues. Trimming took 6 bases from V and 7 from J; bases not matched to a gene: 8. Germline V CDR1 and CDR2: KGHDR, SFDVKD.

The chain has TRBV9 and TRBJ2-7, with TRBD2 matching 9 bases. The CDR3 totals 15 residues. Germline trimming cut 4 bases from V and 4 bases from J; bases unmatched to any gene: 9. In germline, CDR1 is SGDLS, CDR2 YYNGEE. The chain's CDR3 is CASSPWGSGSYEQYF. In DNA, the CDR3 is TGTGCCAGCAGCCCTTGGGGTAGCGGGAGTTACGAGCAGTACTTC.

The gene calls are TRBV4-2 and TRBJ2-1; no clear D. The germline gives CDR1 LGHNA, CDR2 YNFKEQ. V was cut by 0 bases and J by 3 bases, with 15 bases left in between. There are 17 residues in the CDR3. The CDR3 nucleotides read TGTGCCAGCAGCCAAGAGTTTGTCACCTCACTCTACAATGAGCAGTTCTTC. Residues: CASSQEFVTSLYNEQFF.

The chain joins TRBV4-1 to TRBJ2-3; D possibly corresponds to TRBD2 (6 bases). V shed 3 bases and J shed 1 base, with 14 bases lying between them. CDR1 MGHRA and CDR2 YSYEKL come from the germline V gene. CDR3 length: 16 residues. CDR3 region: CASSQGPERGTDTQYF. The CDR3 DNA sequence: TGCGCCAGCAGCCAGGGCCCCGAGCGGGGCACAGATACGCAGTATTTT.

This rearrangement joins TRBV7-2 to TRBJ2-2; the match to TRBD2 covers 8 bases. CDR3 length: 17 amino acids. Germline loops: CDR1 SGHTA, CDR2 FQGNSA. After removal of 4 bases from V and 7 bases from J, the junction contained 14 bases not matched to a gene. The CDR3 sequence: CASSSNGAGGTGGELFF. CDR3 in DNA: TGTGCCAGCAGCTCCAACGGGGCGGGGGGAACGGGCGGGGAGCTGTTTTTT.

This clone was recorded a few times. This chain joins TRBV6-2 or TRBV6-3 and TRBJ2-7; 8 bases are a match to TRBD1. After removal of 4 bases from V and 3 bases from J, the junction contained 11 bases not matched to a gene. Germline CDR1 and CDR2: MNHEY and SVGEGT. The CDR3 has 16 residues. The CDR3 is CASSSTRDRPFYEQYF. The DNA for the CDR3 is TGTGCCAGCAGTTCTACCCGGGACAGGCCCTTCTACGAGCAGTACTTC.